The sequence of this TCR beta chain was determined in a study of control samples from healthy donors and cancer patients. Clones were sequenced by immunoSEQ multiplex PCR, and TCRdb holds only the in-frame ones, with some missing. The sample lists about 120,000 clones, 88% seen once, with roughly 2.5% in the top ten. Sequencing used blood. The sequence was collected from a woman between 65 and 79 years old in good health.

CDR3 in DNA: TGCGCCAGCAGCCCGGGGGGGCCTTTATCATCCGGCTACACCTTC. Protein product: CASSPGGPLSSGYTF. This chain connects TRBV4-1 to TRBJ1-2; the D gene is possibly TRBD1 (6 bases). The CDR3 runs 15 residues. V lost 4 bases and J 8 bases, leaving 20 bases between the germline ends. Germline V gene sequence: CDR1 MGHRA, CDR2 YSYEKL.